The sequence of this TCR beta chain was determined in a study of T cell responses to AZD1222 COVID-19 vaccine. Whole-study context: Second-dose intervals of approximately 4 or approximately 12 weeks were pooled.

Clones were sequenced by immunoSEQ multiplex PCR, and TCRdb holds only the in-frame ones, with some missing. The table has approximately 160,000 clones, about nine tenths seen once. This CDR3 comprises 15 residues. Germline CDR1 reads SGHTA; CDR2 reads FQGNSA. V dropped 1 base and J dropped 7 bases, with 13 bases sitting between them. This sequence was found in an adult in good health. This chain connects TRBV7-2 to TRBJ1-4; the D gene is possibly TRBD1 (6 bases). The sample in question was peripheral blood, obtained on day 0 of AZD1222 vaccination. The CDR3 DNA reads TGTGCCAGCAGCTTAGAGAGGCAGGGGAGTGAAAAACTGTTTTTT. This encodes CASSLERQGSEKLFF.